This is a list of T cell receptor beta chains from one sample in a study of T cell responses to AZD1222 COVID-19 vaccine. Sequenced by immunoSEQ multiplex PCR; TCRdb stores in-frame clones only, minus some. The data hold around 120,000 clones, with about nine tenths observed a single time. This specimen consisted of peripheral blood, obtained on day 0 of MenACWY control vaccination. The source is an adult in good health. Both conserved end residues are part of each CDR3. D genes are given only for firm matches.

TRBV7-9	15	.	TRBJ2-7	TGTGCCAGCAGCAAGGCCGGGACTCAGGGGTACGAGCAGTACTTC	CASSKAGTQGYEQYF
TRBV6-1	17	TRBD2	TRBJ2-7	TGTGCCAGCAGTGAGCGGACTAGCGGGAGGTTATCCTACGAGCAGTACTTC	CASSERTSGRLSYEQYF
TRBV18	14	.	TRBJ2-5	TGTGCCAGCTCACCTCAGGGCGCCCAAGAGACCCAGTACTTC	CASSPQGAQETQYF
TRBV30	16	.	TRBJ1-6	TGTGCCTGGAGTGCTACAGGGATCTCCTATAATTCACCCCTCCACTTT	CAWSATGISYNSPLHF
TRBV5-5	18	.	TRBJ2-7	TGTGCCAGCAGCTTGGACTGGAGACAGAACTTACCCTCCTACGAGCAGTACTTC	CASSLDWRQNLPSYEQYF
TRBV18	19	.	TRBJ2-4	TGTGCCAGCTCGCGACAGGGGACTAGACCCCTTATAGCCAAAAACATTCAGTACTTC	CASSRQGTRPLIAKNIQYF
TRBV19	15	.	TRBJ2-1	TGTGCCAGTAGTATATTGAGGGGCCGGGCGGGCGAGCAGTTCTTC	CASSILRGRAGEQFF
TRBV10-3	12	.	TRBJ2-7	TGTGCCATCAGCTCTGGAACCTACGAGCAGTACTTC	CAISSGTYEQYF
TRBV3-1/TRBV3-2	16	TRBD1	TRBJ2-7	TGTGCCAGCAGCCAAGGAAAAGGCAGGGGGCCCTACGAGCAGTACTTC	CASSQGKGRGPYEQYF
TRBV24-1	14	.	TRBJ2-2	TGTGCCACCAGTGATTTGCTGCCGAACGGGGAGCTGTTTTTT	CATSDLLPNGELFF
TRBV5-1	15	TRBD2	TRBJ2-1	TGCGCCAGCAGCTTGGCCTCCGGGACTAGCAATGAGCAGTTCTTC	CASSLASGTSNEQFF
TRBV30	13	TRBD1	TRBJ1-3	TGTGCCTGTACAGGGGGGTCTGGAAACACCATATATTTT	CACTGGSGNTIYF
TRBV5-1	15	.	TRBJ1-3	TGCGCCAGCAGCTCTACTACAGGGATTGGAAACACCATATATTTT	CASSSTTGIGNTIYF